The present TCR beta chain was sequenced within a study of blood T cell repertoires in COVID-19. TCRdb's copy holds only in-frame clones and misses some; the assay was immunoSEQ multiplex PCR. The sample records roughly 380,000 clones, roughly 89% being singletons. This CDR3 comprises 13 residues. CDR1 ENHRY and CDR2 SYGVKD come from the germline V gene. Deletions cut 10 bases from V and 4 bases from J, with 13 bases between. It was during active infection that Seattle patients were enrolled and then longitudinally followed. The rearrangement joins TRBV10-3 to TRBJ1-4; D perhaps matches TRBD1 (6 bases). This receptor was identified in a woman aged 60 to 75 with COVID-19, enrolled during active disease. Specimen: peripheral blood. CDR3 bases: TGTGCCACGGCGACAGGTTTTAATGAAAAACTGTTTTTT. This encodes CATATGFNEKLFF.